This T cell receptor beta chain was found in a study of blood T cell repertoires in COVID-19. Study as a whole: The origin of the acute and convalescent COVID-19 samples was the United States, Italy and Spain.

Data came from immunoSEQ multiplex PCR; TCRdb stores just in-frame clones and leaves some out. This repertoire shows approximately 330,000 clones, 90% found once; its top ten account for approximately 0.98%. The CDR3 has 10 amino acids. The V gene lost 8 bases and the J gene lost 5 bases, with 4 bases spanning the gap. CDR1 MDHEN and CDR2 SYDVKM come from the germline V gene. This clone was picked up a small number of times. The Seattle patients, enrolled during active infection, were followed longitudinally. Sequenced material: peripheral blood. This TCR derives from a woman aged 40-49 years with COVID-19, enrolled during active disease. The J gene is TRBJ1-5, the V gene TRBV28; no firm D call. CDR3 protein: CASGHQPQHF. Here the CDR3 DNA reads TGTGCCAGCGGGCATCAGCCCCAGCATTTT.